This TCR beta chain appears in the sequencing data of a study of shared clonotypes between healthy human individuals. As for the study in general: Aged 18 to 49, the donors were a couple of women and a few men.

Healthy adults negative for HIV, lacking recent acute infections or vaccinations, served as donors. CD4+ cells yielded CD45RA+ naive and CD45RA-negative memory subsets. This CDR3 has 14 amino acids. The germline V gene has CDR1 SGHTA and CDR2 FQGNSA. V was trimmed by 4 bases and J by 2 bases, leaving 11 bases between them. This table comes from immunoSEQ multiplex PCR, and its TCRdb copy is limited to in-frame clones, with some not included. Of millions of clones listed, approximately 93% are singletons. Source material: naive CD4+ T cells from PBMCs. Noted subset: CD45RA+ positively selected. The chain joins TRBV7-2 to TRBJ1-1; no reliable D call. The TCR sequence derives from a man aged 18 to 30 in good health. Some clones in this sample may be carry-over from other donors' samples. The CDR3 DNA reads TGTGCCAGCAGCTCGACGGGTTATAACACTGAAGCTTTCTTT. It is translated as CASSSTGYNTEAFF.